These T cell receptor beta chains were read from a single sample in a study of naive and memory T cell subsets. MiXCR was run by TCRdb on the UMI-ligation and nested PCR reads, yielding one entry per CDR3 protein. The sample lists 80,000 or so distinct CDR3 sequences; about 9.9% were seen once. Sequencing used naive CD8+ T cells from blood. The receptors were sampled from a human donor in good health. Both conserved end residues are part of each CDR3. The D gene is left open where the match is weak. Size is omitted from some rows. Given values are once, few, many or a class for expanded clones.

18,TRBJ1-1,few,NA,TRBV7-9,CASSLAPRSTGPNTEAFF,TGTGCCAGCAGCTTAGCGCCACGGTCTACAGGGCCGAACACTGAAGCTTTCTTT
14,TRBJ2-6,many,TRBD1,TRBV29-1,CSVVAQGRANVLTF,TGCAGCGTTGTGGCACAGGGGAGGGCCAACGTCCTGACTTTC
13,TRBJ1-1,NA,NA,TRBV4-1,CASSQEGGTEAFF,TGCGCCAGCAGCCAAGAGGGAGGCACTGAAGCTTTCTTT
18,TRBJ2-1,few,TRBD2,TRBV14,CASSQGWTSGRAYNEQFF,TGTGCCAGCAGCCAGGGCTGGACTAGCGGGAGGGCCTACAATGAGCAGTTCTTC
15,TRBJ2-3,few,TRBD2,TRBV7-9,CASSPWTSGTDTQYF,TGTGCCAGCAGCCCCTGGACTAGCGGCACAGATACGCAGTATTTT
14,TRBJ2-1,few,TRBD2,TRBV7-2,CASSPSGRVDEQFF,TGTGCCAGCAGCCCCTCAGGGAGGGTCGATGAGCAGTTCTTC
16,TRBJ2-3,NA,NA,TRBV5-8,CASSLARDTRTDTQYF,TGTGCCAGCAGCTTGGCCCGCGACACACGCACAGATACGCAGTATTTT
15,TRBJ2-2,many,NA,TRBV29-1,CSVESKGGITGELFF,TGCAGCGTTGAATCTAAGGGGGGGATCACCGGGGAGCTGTTTTTT
20,TRBJ2-1,many,TRBD2,TRBV4-3,CASSQGVRGAGGPYRDEQFF,TGCGCCAGCAGCCAAGGGGTTCGCGGAGCGGGAGGGCCTTATCGTGATGAGCAGTTCTTC
13,TRBJ1-1,many,NA,TRBV5-5,CASSLGGGTEAFF,TGTGCCAGCAGCTTAGGGGGGGGCACTGAAGCTTTCTTT
14,TRBJ2-3,NA,NA,TRBV2,CASSDGGSSDTQYF,TGTGCCAGCAGTGACGGAGGGAGCTCAGATACGCAGTATTTT
14,TRBJ1-2,many,TRBD1,TRBV7-9,CASSLVQGDYGYTF,TGTGCCAGCAGCTTAGTTCAGGGGGACTATGGCTACACCTTC
15,TRBJ2-7,NA,NA,TRBV13,CASSPPSSLAYEQYF,TGTGCCAGCAGCCCCCCCAGCTCGCTAGCCTACGAGCAGTACTTC
17,TRBJ1-5,many,TRBD1,TRBV18,CASSGAGTGGGFQPQHF,TGTGCCAGCTCAGGGGCCGGGACAGGGGGCGGTTTTCAGCCCCAGCATTTT
15,TRBJ2-7,many,TRBD1,TRBV5-1,CASSLVWDRSYEQYF,TGCGCCAGCAGCTTGGTTTGGGACAGAAGCTACGAGCAGTACTTC
14,TRBJ2-5,few,NA,TRBV6-5,CASSYGDFGETQYF,TGTGCCAGCAGTTACGGGGATTTCGGAGAGACCCAGTACTTC
14,TRBJ2-5,few,NA,TRBV12-3/TRBV12-4,CASSLMAGRETQYF,TGTGCCAGCAGTTTAATGGCAGGGCGAGAGACCCAGTACTTC
13,TRBJ2-7,NA,NA,TRBV7-2,CASSPGPVDEQYF,TGTGCCAGCAGCCCCGGCCCTGTCGACGAGCAGTACTTC
15,TRBJ1-1,NA,NA,TRBV9,CASSVGPDRTLEAFF,TGTGCCAGCAGCGTAGGACCCGACAGAACCTTGGAAGCTTTCTTT
14,TRBJ2-7,few,NA,TRBV7-9,CASSLVAGQSEQYF,TGTGCCAGCAGCTTAGTGGCGGGGCAGTCTGAGCAGTACTTC
11,TRBJ2-7,many,NA,TRBV5-1,CASSGSYEQYF,TGCGCCAGCAGCGGGAGCTACGAGCAGTACTTC
12,TRBJ2-2,many,NA,TRBV10-3,CAIRLSTGELFF,TGTGCCATCAGACTGAGCACCGGGGAGCTGTTTTTT
12,TRBJ2-3,NA,NA,TRBV11-1,CASSLEAYTQYF,TGTGCCAGCAGCTTAGAAGCGTATACGCAGTATTTT
16,TRBJ2-1,many,NA,TRBV4-3,CASSQSQAAAYNEQFF,TGCGCCAGCAGCCAGAGTCAGGCGGCAGCGTACAATGAGCAGTTCTTC
14,TRBJ2-6,NA,NA,TRBV6-1,CASGLFSGANVLTF,TGTGCCAGCGGACTGTTCTCTGGGGCCAACGTCCTGACTTTC
13,TRBJ2-7,NA,TRBD2,TRBV6-2/TRBV6-3,CASASTSSYEQYF,TGTGCCAGCGCCTCGACTAGCTCTTACGAGCAGTACTTC
16,TRBJ2-7,NA,TRBD2,TRBV28,CASSPQWTSASYEQYF,TGTGCCAGCAGTCCCCAATGGACTAGCGCCTCCTACGAGCAGTACTTC
14,TRBJ2-7,few,NA,TRBV9,CASSLAGSVDEQYF,TGTGCCAGCAGCCTGGCAGGGTCGGTGGACGAGCAGTACTTC
15,TRBJ2-3,NA,NA,TRBV7-9,CASITQVGVPDTQYF,TGTGCCAGCATCACCCAAGTTGGGGTACCAGATACGCAGTATTTT
10,TRBJ1-1,many,NA,TRBV29-1,CSAGGQEAFF,TGCAGCGCTGGAGGGCAGGAAGCTTTCTTT
15,TRBJ1-4,NA,NA,TRBV6-2/TRBV6-3,CASSYHGATNEKLFF,TGTGCCAGCAGTTACCACGGGGCAACTAATGAAAAACTGTTTTTT
14,TRBJ2-7,once,TRBD2,TRBV19,CASSSSSGSYEQYF,TGTGCCAGTAGTTCCTCTAGCGGATCCTACGAGCAGTACTTC
16,TRBJ2-7,many,NA,TRBV3-1,CASSQELPQGAYEQYF,TGTGCCAGCAGCCAAGAGCTGCCTCAGGGAGCCTACGAGCAGTACTTC
15,TRBJ2-3,many,TRBD2,TRBV2,CASIAPSGLTDTQYF,TGTGCCAGCATCGCACCTAGCGGACTAACAGATACGCAGTATTTT
15,TRBJ2-3,many,TRBD2,TRBV7-9,CASSVGTSGTDTQYF,TGTGCCAGCAGTGTGGGGACTAGCGGCACAGATACGCAGTATTTT
15,TRBJ1-1,many,NA,TRBV28,CASRLTDTPNTEAFF,TGTGCCAGCAGACTTACGGACACTCCGAACACTGAAGCTTTCTTT
15,TRBJ2-1,NA,TRBD1,TRBV20-1,CSASPTGETCNEQFF,TGCAGTGCTAGCCCGACAGGGGAAACCTGCAATGAGCAGTTCTTC
13,TRBJ2-7,NA,NA,TRBV27,CASRAGGLDEQYF,TGTGCCAGCAGAGCGGGCGGGTTGGACGAGCAGTACTTC
14,TRBJ1-5,many,NA,TRBV27,CASSWGSGNQPQHF,TGTGCCAGCAGTTGGGGGTCCGGGAATCAGCCCCAGCATTTT
16,TRBJ2-1,NA,NA,TRBV20-1,CSARDARGSTHNEQFF,TGCAGTGCTAGAGATGCCCGGGGCTCCACACACAATGAGCAGTTCTTC
15,TRBJ2-7,many,TRBD2,TRBV28,CASSFSGTEEYEQYF,TGTGCCAGCAGTTTTAGCGGGACGGAAGAATACGAGCAGTACTTC
15,TRBJ2-5,few,TRBD2,TRBV6-5,CASSYYGLARETQYF,TGTGCCAGCAGTTATTACGGACTAGCCCGAGAGACCCAGTACTTC
15,TRBJ2-3,NA,TRBD2,TRBV2,CASVGTSGSTDTQYF,TGTGCCAGCGTCGGGACTAGCGGAAGCACAGATACGCAGTATTTT